Below, 3 T cell receptor beta chains from the same sample are listed, as sequenced in a study of metastatic and nonmetastatic thyroid tumors. TCRdb reanalyzed the PCR reads with MiXCR. The profile shows tens of thousands of clones, roughly 14% of them singletons. All patients reached thyroid surgery having received no treatment beforehand. The sequenced material came from blood. The receptors were gathered from a male donor with papillary thyroid cancer or a benign thyroid nodule (not recorded which). Some clones in this sample may be carry-over from other donors' samples.

This clone was detected ten times or more. This chain links TRBV5-1 with TRBJ2-2; D possibly corresponds to TRBD2 (6 bases). The CDR3 contains 15 residues. Germline loops: CDR1 SGHRS, CDR2 YFSETQ. Trimming left V 4 bases short and J 5 bases short, with 15 bases between. The DNA of the CDR3 is TGCGCCAGCAGCGAACGAATGGGGGGAACCGGGGAGCTGTTTTTT. It is translated as CASSERMGGTGELFF.

This clone has at least ten counts. The rearrangement links TRBV7-3 to TRBJ2-7; D might be TRBD1 or TRBD2, each matching 5 bases. CDR1 and CDR2 (germline): SGHTA, FQGTGA. Trimming pared 4 bases from V and 6 bases from J, leaving 16 bases between. The CDR3 totals 14 residues. The CDR3, as DNA: TGTGCCAGCAGCTCCGGGACGTGGCCGGTCGAGCAGTACTTC. Amino acids: CASSSGTWPVEQYF.

This clone has at least ten counts. The V call is TRBV19, the J call TRBJ2-3, with a tentative D call TRBD2 (6 bases). Trimming left V 9 bases short and J 2 bases short, with 15 bases between. Germline CDR1 and CDR2: LNHDA and SQIVND (reference sequence). The CDR3 sequence is 14 residues long. In DNA, the CDR3 is TGTGCCAGCAGAGGACTACAAATCACAGATACGCAGTATTTT. Translating gives CASRGLQITDTQYF.